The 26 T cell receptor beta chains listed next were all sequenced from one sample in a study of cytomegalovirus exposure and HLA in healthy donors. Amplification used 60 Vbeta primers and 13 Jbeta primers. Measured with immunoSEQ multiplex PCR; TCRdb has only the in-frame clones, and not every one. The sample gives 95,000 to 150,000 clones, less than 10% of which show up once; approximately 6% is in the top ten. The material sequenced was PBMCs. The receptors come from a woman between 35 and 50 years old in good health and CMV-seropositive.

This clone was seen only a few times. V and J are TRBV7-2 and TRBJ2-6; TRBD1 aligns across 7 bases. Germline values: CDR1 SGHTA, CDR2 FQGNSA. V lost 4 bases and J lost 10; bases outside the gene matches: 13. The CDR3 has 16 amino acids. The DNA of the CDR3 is TGTGCCAGCAGCTCCCCTGACAGGGCTTCCTTAAACGTCCTGACTTTC. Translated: CASSSPDRASLNVLTF. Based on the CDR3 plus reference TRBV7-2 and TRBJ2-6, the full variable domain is GAGVSQSPSNKVTEKGKDVELRCDPISGHTALYWYRQSLGQGLEFLIYFQGNSAPDKSGLPSDRFSAERTGGSVSTLTIQRTQQEDSAVYLCASSSPDRASLNVLTFGAGSRLTVL.

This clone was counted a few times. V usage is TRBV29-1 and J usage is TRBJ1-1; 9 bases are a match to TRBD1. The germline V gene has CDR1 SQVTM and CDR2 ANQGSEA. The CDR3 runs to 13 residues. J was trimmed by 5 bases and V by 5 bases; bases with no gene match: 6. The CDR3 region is CSVTRTGETEAFF. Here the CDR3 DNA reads TGCAGCGTTACCCGGACAGGGGAAACTGAAGCTTTCTTT.

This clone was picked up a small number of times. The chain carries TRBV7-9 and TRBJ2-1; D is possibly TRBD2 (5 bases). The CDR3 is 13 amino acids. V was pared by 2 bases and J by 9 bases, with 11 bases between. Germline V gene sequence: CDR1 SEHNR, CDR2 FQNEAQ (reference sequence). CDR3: CASSLTVEGEQFF. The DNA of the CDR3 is TGTGCCAGCAGCTTAACGGTAGAGGGTGAGCAGTTCTTC.

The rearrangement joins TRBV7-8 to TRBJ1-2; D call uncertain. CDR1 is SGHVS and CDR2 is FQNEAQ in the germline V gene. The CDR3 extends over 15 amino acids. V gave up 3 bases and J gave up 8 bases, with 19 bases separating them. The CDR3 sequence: CASSLVAASPDGYTF. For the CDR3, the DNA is TGTGCCAGCAGCTTGGTAGCGGCCTCCCCAGACGGCTACACCTTC.

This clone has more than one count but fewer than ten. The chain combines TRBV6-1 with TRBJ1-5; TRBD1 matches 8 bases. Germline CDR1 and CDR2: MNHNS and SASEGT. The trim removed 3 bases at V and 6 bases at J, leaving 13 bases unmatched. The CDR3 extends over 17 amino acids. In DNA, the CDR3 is TGTGCCAGCAGTGATGGACAGGGAACCTACGGGGGTCAGCCCCAGCATTTT. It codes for CASSDGQGTYGGQPQHF.

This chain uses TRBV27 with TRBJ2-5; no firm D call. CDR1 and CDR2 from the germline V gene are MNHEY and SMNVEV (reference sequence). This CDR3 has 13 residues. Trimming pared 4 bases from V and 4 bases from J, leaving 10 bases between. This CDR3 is CASSSSQLETQYF. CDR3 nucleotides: TGTGCCAGCAGTTCCTCCCAGTTAGAGACCCAGTACTTC.

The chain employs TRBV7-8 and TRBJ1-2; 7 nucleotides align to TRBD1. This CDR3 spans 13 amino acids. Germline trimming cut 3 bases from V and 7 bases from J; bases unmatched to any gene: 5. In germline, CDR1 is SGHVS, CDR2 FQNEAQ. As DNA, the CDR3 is TGTGCCAGCAGCTTCGGGACAGACGGTGGCTACACCTTC. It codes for CASSFGTDGGYTF. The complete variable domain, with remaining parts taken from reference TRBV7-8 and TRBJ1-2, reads GAGVSQSPRYKVAKRGQDVALRCDPISGHVSLFWYQQALGQGPEFLTYFQNEAQLDKSGLPSDRFFAERPEGSVSTLKIQRTQQEDSAVYLCASSFGTDGGYTFGSGTRLTVV.

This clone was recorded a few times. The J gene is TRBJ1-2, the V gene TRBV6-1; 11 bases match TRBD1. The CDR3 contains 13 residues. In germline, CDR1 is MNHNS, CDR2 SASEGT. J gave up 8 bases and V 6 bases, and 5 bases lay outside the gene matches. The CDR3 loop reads CASRGTGGNGYTF. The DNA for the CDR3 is TGTGCCAGCAGGGGGACAGGGGGAAACGGCTACACCTTC.

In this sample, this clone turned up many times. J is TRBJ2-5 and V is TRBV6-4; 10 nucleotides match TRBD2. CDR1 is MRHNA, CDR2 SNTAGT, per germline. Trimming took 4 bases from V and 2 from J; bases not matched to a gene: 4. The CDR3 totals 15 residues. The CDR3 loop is CASSVTSGDQETQYF. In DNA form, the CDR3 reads TGTGCCAGCAGTGTAACTAGCGGGGATCAAGAGACCCAGTACTTC.

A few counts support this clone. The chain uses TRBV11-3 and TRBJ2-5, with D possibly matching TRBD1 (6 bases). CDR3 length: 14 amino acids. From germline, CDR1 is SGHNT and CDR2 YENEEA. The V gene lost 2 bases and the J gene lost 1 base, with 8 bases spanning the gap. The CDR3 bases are TGTGCCAGCAGCTTAACAGGGAGCCAAGAGACCCAGTACTTC. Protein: CASSLTGSQETQYF.

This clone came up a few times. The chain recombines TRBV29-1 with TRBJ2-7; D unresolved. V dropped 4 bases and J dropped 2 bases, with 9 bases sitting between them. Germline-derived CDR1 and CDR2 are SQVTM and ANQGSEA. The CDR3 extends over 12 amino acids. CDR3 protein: CSVVPGTYEQYF. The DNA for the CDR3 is TGCAGCGTTGTTCCAGGAACCTACGAGCAGTACTTC.

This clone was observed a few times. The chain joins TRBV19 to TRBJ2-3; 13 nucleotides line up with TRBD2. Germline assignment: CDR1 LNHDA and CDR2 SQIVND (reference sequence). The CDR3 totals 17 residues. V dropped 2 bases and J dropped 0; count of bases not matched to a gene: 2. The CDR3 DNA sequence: TGTGCCAGTAGTATAACTAGCGGGGGGGGTAGCACAGATACGCAGTATTTT. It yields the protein CASSITSGGGSTDTQYF.

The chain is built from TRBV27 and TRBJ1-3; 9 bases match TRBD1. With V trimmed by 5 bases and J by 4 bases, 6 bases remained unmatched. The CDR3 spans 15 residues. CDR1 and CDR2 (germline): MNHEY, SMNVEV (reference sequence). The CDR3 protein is CASSNMGQGGNTIYF. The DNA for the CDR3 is TGTGCCAGCAGTAACATGGGACAGGGAGGAAACACCATATATTTT.

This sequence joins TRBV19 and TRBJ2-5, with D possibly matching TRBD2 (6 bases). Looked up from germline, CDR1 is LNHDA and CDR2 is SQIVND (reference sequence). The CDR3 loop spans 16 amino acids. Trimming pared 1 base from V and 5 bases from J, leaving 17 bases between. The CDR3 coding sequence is TGTGCCAGTAGTATAGGAGGGCGCCCCGCGGGGGAGACCCAGTACTTC. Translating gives CASSIGGRPAGETQYF.

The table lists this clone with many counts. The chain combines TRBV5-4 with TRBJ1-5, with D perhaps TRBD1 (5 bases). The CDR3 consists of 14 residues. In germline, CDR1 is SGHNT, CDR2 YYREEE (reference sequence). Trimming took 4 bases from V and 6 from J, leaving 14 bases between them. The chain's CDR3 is CASSIGGFGQPQHF. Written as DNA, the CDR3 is TGTGCCAGCAGCATCGGGGGTTTCGGTCAGCCCCAGCATTTT.

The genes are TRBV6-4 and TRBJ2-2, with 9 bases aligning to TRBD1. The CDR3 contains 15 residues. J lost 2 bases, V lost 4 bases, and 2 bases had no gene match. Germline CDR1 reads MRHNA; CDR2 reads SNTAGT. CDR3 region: CASSGQGENTGELFF. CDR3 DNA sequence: TGTGCCAGCAGTGGACAGGGGGAAAACACCGGGGAGCTGTTTTTT.

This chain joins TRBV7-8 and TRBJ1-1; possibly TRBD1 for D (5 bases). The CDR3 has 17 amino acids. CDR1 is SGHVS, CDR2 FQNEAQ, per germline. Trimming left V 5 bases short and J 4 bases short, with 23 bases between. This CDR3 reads CASSPRHLSAGGTEAFF. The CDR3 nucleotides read TGTGCCAGCAGCCCCCGTCATTTGAGTGCCGGGGGCACTGAAGCTTTCTTT. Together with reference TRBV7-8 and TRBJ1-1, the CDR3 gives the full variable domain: GAGVSQSPRYKVAKRGQDVALRCDPISGHVSLFWYQQALGQGPEFLTYFQNEAQLDKSGLPSDRFFAERPEGSVSTLKIQRTQQEDSAVYLCASSPRHLSAGGTEAFFGQGTRLTVV.

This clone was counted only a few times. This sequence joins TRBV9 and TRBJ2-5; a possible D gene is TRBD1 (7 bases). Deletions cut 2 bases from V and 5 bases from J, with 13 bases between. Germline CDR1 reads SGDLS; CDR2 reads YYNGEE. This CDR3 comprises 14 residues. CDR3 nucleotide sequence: TGTGCCAGCAGCGTGACAGGGAGCGGGGAGACCCAGTACTTC. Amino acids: CASSVTGSGETQYF.

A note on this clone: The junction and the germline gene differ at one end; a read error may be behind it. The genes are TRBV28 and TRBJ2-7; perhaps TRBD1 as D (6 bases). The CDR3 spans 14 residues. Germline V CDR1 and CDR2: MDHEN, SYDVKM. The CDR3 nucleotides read TGTGCCAGCAGGAAACAGGGAAGCTCCTACGAGCGGTACTTC. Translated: CASRKQGSSYERYF.

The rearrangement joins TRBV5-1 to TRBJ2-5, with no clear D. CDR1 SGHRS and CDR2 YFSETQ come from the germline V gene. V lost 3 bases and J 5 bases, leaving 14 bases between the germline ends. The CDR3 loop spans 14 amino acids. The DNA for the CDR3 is TGCGCCAGCAGCTCTCCCAGAGGATTGGAGACCCAGTACTTC. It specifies CASSSPRGLETQYF.

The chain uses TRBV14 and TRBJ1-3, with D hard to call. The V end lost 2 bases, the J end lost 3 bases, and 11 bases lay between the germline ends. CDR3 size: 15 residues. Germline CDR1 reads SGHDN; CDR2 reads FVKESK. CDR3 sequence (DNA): TGTGCCAGCAGCCAATACACGGCGGGTGGAAACACCATATATTTT. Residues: CASSQYTAGGNTIYF.

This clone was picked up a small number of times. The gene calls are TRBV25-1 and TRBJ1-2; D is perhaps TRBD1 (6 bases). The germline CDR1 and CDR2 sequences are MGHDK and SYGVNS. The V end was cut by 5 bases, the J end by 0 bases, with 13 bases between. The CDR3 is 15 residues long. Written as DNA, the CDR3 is TGTGCCAGCAGTAACAGGGTTGGAGCTAACTATGGCTACACCTTC. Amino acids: CASSNRVGANYGYTF.

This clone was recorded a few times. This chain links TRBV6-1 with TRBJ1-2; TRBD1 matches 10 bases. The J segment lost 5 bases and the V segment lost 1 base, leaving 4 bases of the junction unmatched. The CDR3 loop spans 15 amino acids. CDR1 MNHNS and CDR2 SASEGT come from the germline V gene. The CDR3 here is CASSEGQGARYGYTF. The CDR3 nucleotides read TGTGCCAGCAGTGAAGGACAGGGGGCAAGATATGGCTACACCTTC.

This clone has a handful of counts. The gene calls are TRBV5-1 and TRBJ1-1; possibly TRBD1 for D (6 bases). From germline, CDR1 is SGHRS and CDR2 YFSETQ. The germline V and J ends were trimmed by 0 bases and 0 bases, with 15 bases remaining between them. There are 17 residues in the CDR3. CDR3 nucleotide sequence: TGCGCCAGCAGCTTGGTGAGGGGGACCAACATGAACACTGAAGCTTTCTTT. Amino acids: CASSLVRGTNMNTEAFF.

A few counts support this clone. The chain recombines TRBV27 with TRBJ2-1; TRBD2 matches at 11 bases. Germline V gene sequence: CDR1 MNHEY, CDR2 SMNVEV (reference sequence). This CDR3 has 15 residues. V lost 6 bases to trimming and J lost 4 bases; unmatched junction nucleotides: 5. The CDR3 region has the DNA TGTGCCAGCAGCCAAGGGACTAGCGGATACAATGAGCAGTTCTTC. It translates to CASSQGTSGYNEQFF.

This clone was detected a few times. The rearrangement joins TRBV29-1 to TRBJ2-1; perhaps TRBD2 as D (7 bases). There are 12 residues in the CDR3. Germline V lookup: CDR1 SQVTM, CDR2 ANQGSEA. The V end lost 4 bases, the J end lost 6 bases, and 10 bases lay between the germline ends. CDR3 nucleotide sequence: TGCAGCGTTGGTGGGGGGGCCAATGAGCAGTTCTTC. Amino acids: CSVGGGANEQFF.